Listed below are T cell receptor beta chains from one sample, sequenced in a study of cytomegalovirus exposure and HLA in healthy donors. Profiled with immunoSEQ multiplex PCR; TCRdb holds only in-frame clones, not every one. The repertoire holds some 90,000 clones, with under 85% as singletons. The sequenced material came from PBMCs. All receptors come from a woman between 65 and 79 years old in good health and CMV-seropositive. The CDR3 runs from the conserved cysteine through the conserved F or W. Each record gives: D gene, V gene, J gene, CDR3 protein. A D gene is named only where the DNA matches it firmly.

TRBD1,TRBV9,TRBJ2-7,CASSVDGTGDYEQYF
TRBD2,TRBV9,TRBJ2-7,CASSVGEGPILYEQYF
NA,TRBV19,TRBJ2-7,CASSIGGGYEQYF
NA,TRBV29-1,TRBJ2-3,CSVEDHGRRDTQYF
TRBD1,TRBV4-1,TRBJ1-2,CASSQGDSRVYGYTF
NA,TRBV12-5,TRBJ2-1,CASGLAEGLRGVEQFF
TRBD1,TRBV28,TRBJ1-5,CASSYYRGRKNQPQHF
NA,TRBV28,TRBJ1-1,CASRALGLNTEAFF
NA,TRBV21-1,TRBJ1-5,CASSKTQGPWQPQHF
TRBD1,TRBV2,TRBJ2-7,CASSGDRIYEQYF
NA,TRBV2,TRBJ1-1,CASSQRQWDTEAFF
TRBD1,TRBV4-2,TRBJ1-4,CASSQGTGGTEKLFF
NA,TRBV18,TRBJ2-3,CASSPQPQGTDTQYF
NA,TRBV7-2,TRBJ1-5,CASSFSGVGFNQPQHF
NA,TRBV15,TRBJ1-4,CATSLSGGGANEKLFF
TRBD2,TRBV7-2,TRBJ2-5,CASSSRAAGGETQYF
TRBD2,TRBV25-1,TRBJ2-7,CASSEYMKGSGSNYEQYF
NA,TRBV7-6,TRBJ2-7,CASSDSYEQYF
TRBD1,TRBV19,TRBJ1-2,CASSIAPTGQGYGYTF
TRBD1,TRBV28,TRBJ1-2,CASSLGTGKNYGYTF
NA,TRBV27,TRBJ1-2,CASSLPGQSDYTF
TRBD1,TRBV2,TRBJ2-7,CASSGVRDRDYEQYF
TRBD1,TRBV19,TRBJ1-6,CASSNRGNSPLHF
NA,TRBV14,TRBJ2-1,CASSQELRLSQFF
TRBD1,TRBV10-3,TRBJ1-2,CAISAGTGGYGYTF
NA,TRBV4-2,TRBJ2-2,CASSHPEGEPNTGELFF
NA,TRBV25-1,TRBJ1-6,CASSGPQGESPLHF
NA,TRBV5-1,TRBJ2-5,CASSLPSSFVETQYF
NA,TRBV6-5,TRBJ2-5,CASTLAAGKKTQYF
TRBD1,TRBV29-1,TRBJ1-1,CSVGWGQKAFF
NA,TRBV5-1,TRBJ2-1,CASSLAAGFDVNEQFF
NA,TRBV27,TRBJ1-2,CASSLDSYGYTF
TRBD1,TRBV6-5,TRBJ1-1,CASIPGQGNTEAFF
TRBD1,TRBV6-5,TRBJ1-3,CASSKLGGTGNTIYF
NA,TRBV7-3,TRBJ2-5,CASSQVGGEETQYF
NA,TRBV7-9,TRBJ2-5,CSSSSARDRYF
TRBD1,TRBV11-3,TRBJ2-2,CASSRGGQPNTGELFF
TRBD2,TRBV6-6,TRBJ2-7,CASSYLAGAYEQYF